Shown below are 23 T cell receptor beta chains from a single sample sequenced in a study of T cell responses to AZD1222 COVID-19 vaccine. Generated by immunoSEQ multiplex PCR, the TCRdb table keeps only in-frame clones and is missing some. Altogether roughly 200,000 clones are present, approximately 95% being singletons, with the ten largest covering 0.95% to 1.3%. The specimen was peripheral blood, collected 28 days after the second dose of the MenACWY control vaccine. These receptors all stem from an adult who received the MenACWY meningococcal vaccine as a control.

The J gene is TRBJ2-7, the V gene TRBV6-5; 7 bases align to TRBD1. CDR1 is MNHEY and CDR2 is SVGAGI in the germline V gene. The V and J ends lost 6 bases and 2 bases, in that order; junction bases with no gene match: 4. The CDR3 has 13 amino acids. In nucleotides, the CDR3 is TGTGCCAGCAGAGACGGGACAGCCTACGAGCAGTACTTC. Its protein product is CASRDGTAYEQYF.

Notes on this clone: This CDR3 fails to terminate in the conserved phenylalanine or tryptophan, so it likely reflects a read error. No DNA is shown, since the ends of the CDR3 on it are uncertain; the CDR3 is the one TCRdb lists. This chain's CDR3 is CASSPPNRGQI. The genes are TRBV27 and TRBJ2-7; TRBD1 was called by the table and not checked on the DNA. The germline V gene encodes CDR1 MNHEY and CDR2 SMNVEV (reference sequence). The CDR3 is made up of 11 amino acids, end residues included.

The chain uses TRBV6-2 or TRBV6-3 and TRBJ2-4, with TRBD1 as a possible D gene (7 bases). Trimming pared 5 bases from V and 6 bases from J, leaving 17 bases between. CDR1 and CDR2 from the germline V gene are MNHEY and SVGEGT. The CDR3 consists of 15 residues. The CDR3 sequence is CASSPWRDSINIQYF. DNA of the CDR3: TGTGCCAGCAGTCCCTGGCGGGACAGCATAAACATTCAGTACTTC.

The rearrangement uses TRBV27 and TRBJ1-1, with D perhaps TRBD1 (6 bases). The germline CDR1 and CDR2 sequences are MNHEY and SMNVEV (reference sequence). The length of the CDR3 is 16 residues. V was cut by 3 bases and J by 2 bases, with 16 bases left in between. CDR3 sequence (DNA): TGTGCCAGCAGTTTCAGGGGTATTCGAAAAAACACTGAAGCTTTCTTT. Translated, it gives CASSFRGIRKNTEAFF.

The chain uses TRBV6-5 and TRBJ1-2; tentative D call: TRBD1 (5 bases). Trimming left V 7 bases short and J 4 bases short, with 19 bases between. This CDR3 is 15 amino acids long. CDR1 is MNHEY, CDR2 SVGAGI, per germline. CDR3 in amino acids: CASKIGDTTPYGYTF. CDR3 DNA sequence: TGTGCCAGCAAGATAGGGGATACGACCCCCTATGGCTACACCTTC.

This rearrangement joins TRBV28 to TRBJ1-2, with D unresolved. Trimming pared 1 base from V and 8 bases from J, leaving 8 bases between. This CDR3 region has 12 residues. Per germline, CDR1 MDHEN and CDR2 SYDVKM. CDR3 sequence: CASSLSGSGYTF. The CDR3 DNA sequence: TGTGCCAGCAGTTTATCTGGGTCAGGCTACACCTTC.

V usage is TRBV27 and J usage is TRBJ2-1, with TRBD1 matching over 9 bases. The V segment lost 7 bases and the J segment 4 bases; nucleotides outside the gene matches: 5. CDR1 is MNHEY and CDR2 is SMNVEV in the germline V gene (reference sequence). This CDR3 has 14 residues. CDR3 nucleotide sequence: TGTGCCAGCACCGACAGGGGGAATTACAATGAGCAGTTCTTC. Amino acids: CASTDRGNYNEQFF.

The CDR3 nucleotides read TGTGCCAGCAGAGGGACAGGCACCGGGGAGCTGTTTTTT. Amino acid sequence: CASRGTGTGELFF. This rearrangement joins TRBV6-4 to TRBJ2-2; 8 positions agree with TRBD1. J gave up 4 bases and V 6 bases, and 1 base lay outside the gene matches. The CDR3 length is 13 residues. The germline CDR1 and CDR2 sequences are MRHNA and SNTAGT.

J is TRBJ2-1 and V is TRBV7-2; 8 bases line up with TRBD1. The CDR3 is 14 residues long. Germline V lookup: CDR1 SGHTA, CDR2 FQGNSA. V lost 7 bases to trimming and J lost 6 bases; unmatched junction nucleotides: 8. CDR3 sequence reads: CASNRQGAINEQFF. The CDR3, as DNA: TGTGCCAGCAATAGGCAGGGGGCGATCAATGAGCAGTTCTTC.

The chain uses TRBV4-3 and TRBJ2-1; TRBD2 aligns across 8 bases. V was pared by 0 bases and J by 3 bases, with 4 bases of the junction left unmatched. The CDR3 totals 16 residues. Per the germline V gene, CDR1 is LGHNA and CDR2 is YSLEER. The CDR3 sequence: CASSQEGGGNYNEQFF. In nucleotides, the CDR3 is TGCGCCAGCAGCCAAGAAGGCGGGGGGAACTACAATGAGCAGTTCTTC.

The chain carries TRBV2 and TRBJ1-4, with a tentative D call TRBD1 (5 bases). V lost 3 bases and J 12 bases, leaving 11 bases between the germline ends. Per germline, CDR1 SNHLY and CDR2 FYNNEI. CDR3 length equals 12 residues. The CDR3 region has the DNA TGTGCCAGCAGTGATGACAGCCGAGAACTGTTTTTT. It is translated as CASSDDSRELFF.

This chain connects TRBV3-1 (or the pseudogene TRBV3-2) to TRBJ2-1, with TRBD2 identical over 12 bases. This CDR3 is 16 amino acids long. Trimming at V came to 1 base and at J to 6 bases, leaving 4 bases not matched to a gene. From germline, CDR1 is LGHDT and CDR2 YNNKEL (reference sequence). CDR3 in amino acids: CASSQGPSGGANEQFF. CDR3 in DNA: TGTGCCAGCAGCCAAGGTCCTAGCGGGGGGGCCAATGAGCAGTTCTTC.

Ten or more counts support this clone. The chain's CDR3 is CASSPRQGMREQYF. The CDR3 coding sequence is TGTGCCAGTAGTCCAAGACAGGGGATGAGGGAGCAGTACTTC. The rearrangement uses TRBV19 and TRBJ2-7, with 8 bases aligning to TRBD1. Trimming cost V 5 bases and J 7 bases; bases outside gene matches: 10. CDR1 is LNHDA, CDR2 SQIVND, per germline (reference sequence). This CDR3 has 14 residues.

The J gene is TRBJ2-2, the V gene TRBV2; D perhaps matches TRBD1 (7 bases). This CDR3 contains 14 residues. V was cut by 8 bases and J by 0 bases, with 10 bases left in between. Germline values: CDR1 SNHLY, CDR2 FYNNEI. The CDR3 is CASAGQPNTGELFF. In nucleotides, the CDR3 is TGTGCCAGCGCGGGACAGCCGAACACCGGGGAGCTGTTTTTT.

This clone was seen once. The chain has TRBV10-3 and TRBJ1-1; 8 bases agree with TRBD1. The germline V gene has CDR1 ENHRY and CDR2 SYGVKD. The V and J ends lost 3 bases and 3 bases, in that order; junction bases with no gene match: 0. This CDR3 has 13 amino acids. The CDR3 here is CAISDRGHTEAFF. The CDR3 DNA reads as TGTGCCATCAGTGACAGGGGGCACACTGAAGCTTTCTTT.

The rearrangement joins TRBV7-9 to TRBJ2-7; the D is unclear. V dropped 2 bases and J dropped 5 bases, with 10 bases sitting between them. The CDR3 spans 13 residues. The germline gives CDR1 SEHNR, CDR2 FQNEAQ (reference sequence). The CDR3 region has the DNA TGTGCCAGCAGCTTATCGGCCGGGCACGAGCAGTACTTC. Translating gives CASSLSAGHEQYF.

This chain uses TRBV7-6 with TRBJ2-7, with 7 nucleotides matching TRBD1. Germline V CDR1 and CDR2: SGHVS, FNYEAQ. This CDR3 has 16 residues. The V segment lost 4 bases and the J segment 2 bases; nucleotides outside the gene matches: 11. This chain's CDR3 is CASSSRRQGATYEQYF. CDR3 coding DNA: TGTGCCAGCAGCTCGCGTCGACAGGGAGCGACCTACGAGCAGTACTTC.

CDR3 residues: CASSQDPGRSYEQYF. Here the CDR3 DNA reads TGTGCCAGCAGCCAAGATCCCGGCAGGAGCTACGAGCAGTACTTC. The chain recombines TRBV3-1 (or the pseudogene TRBV3-2) with TRBJ2-7; D is uncertain. The germline CDR1 and CDR2 sequences are LGHDT and YNNKEL (reference sequence). Trimming removed 0 bases at V and 3 bases at J, with 12 bases between. The length of the CDR3 is 15 residues.

The chain joins TRBV7-2 to TRBJ1-2; D possibly corresponds to TRBD1 (5 bases). Looked up from germline, CDR1 is SGHTA and CDR2 is FQGNSA. The germline V and J ends were trimmed by 4 bases and 3 bases, with 12 bases remaining between them. This CDR3 region has 14 residues. CDR3 sequence reads: CASSSHRGDYGYTF. CDR3 coding DNA: TGTGCCAGCAGCTCCCACCGAGGGGACTATGGCTACACCTTC.

This chain links TRBV7-9 with TRBJ2-1, with 9 nucleotides matching TRBD2. Germline lookup yields CDR1 SEHNR and CDR2 FQNEAQ (reference sequence). This CDR3 is built from 16 residues. V gave up 4 bases and J gave up 8 bases; unmatched junction bases: 12. CDR3 nucleotides: TGTGCCAGCAGCTCCCAAGTGAGCGGGGGGAGCGATGAGCAGTTCTTC. Its protein product is CASSSQVSGGSDEQFF. Complete variable domain (other parts from reference TRBV7-9 and TRBJ2-1): DTGVSQNPRHKITKRGQNVTFRCDPISEHNRLYWYRQTLGQGPEFLTYFQNEAQLEKSRLLSDRFSAERPKGSFSTLEIQRTEQGDSAMYLCASSSQVSGGSDEQFFGPGTRLTVL.

The chain employs TRBV10-3 and TRBJ2-3; 10 bases align to TRBD1. Germline assignment: CDR1 ENHRY and CDR2 SYGVKD. The ends lost 5 bases at V and 3 bases at J; junction bases unmatched: 2. CDR3 size: 14 residues. CDR3 residues: CAISPGQGTDTQYF. The CDR3 DNA is TGTGCCATCAGTCCGGGACAGGGGACAGATACGCAGTATTTT.

The chain combines TRBV10-3 with TRBJ2-3; D tentatively reads TRBD1 or TRBD2 (5 bases each). The CDR3 spans 13 residues. The germline V gene has CDR1 ENHRY and CDR2 SYGVKD. V dropped 4 bases and J dropped 4 bases, with 9 bases sitting between them. The CDR3 bases are TGTGCCATCAGTGCCGGGACCCCAGATACGCAGTATTTT. Amino acid sequence: CAISAGTPDTQYF.

The chain's CDR3 is CASSWTEGTLHF. The CDR3 DNA follows: TGTGCCAGCAGTTGGACAGAGGGGACCCTCCACTTT. The rearrangement joins TRBV12-3 or TRBV12-4 to TRBJ1-6, with D possibly matching TRBD1 (6 bases). This CDR3 is built from 12 residues. Trimming stripped 4 bases from V and 14 bases from J, with 12 bases between.